These 12 T cell receptor beta chains came from one sample sequenced in a study of T cell responses to AZD1222 COVID-19 vaccine. Measured with immunoSEQ multiplex PCR; TCRdb has only the in-frame clones, and not every one. Of fewer than 120,000 clones in the sample, nearly 90% were seen once. The material was peripheral blood, obtained on day 0 of AZD1222 vaccination. These receptors were taken from an adult in good health.

The chain employs TRBV19 and TRBJ2-7; D ambiguous. V was trimmed by 4 bases and J by 2 bases, leaving 9 bases between them. The CDR3 is made up of 13 amino acids. CDR1 is LNHDA and CDR2 is SQIVND in the germline V gene (reference sequence). The CDR3 nucleotides are TGTGCCAGTAGTAATCATGGAACCTACGAGCAGTACTTC. It is translated as CASSNHGTYEQYF.

This clone was counted a few times. This chain joins TRBV28 and TRBJ1-4; D not certain. Germline V gene lookup returns CDR1 MDHEN and CDR2 SYDVKM. V gave up 9 bases and J gave up 3 bases, with 14 bases separating them. This CDR3 has 14 residues. The CDR3 DNA follows: TGTGCCAGTCTGAGCGGGTGGGCTAATGAAAAACTGTTTTTT. As protein: CASLSGWANEKLFF.

CDR3 protein: CASSLEYRNTEAFF. The CDR3 DNA reads TGTGCCAGCAGCTTGGAGTACAGGAACACTGAAGCTTTCTTT. The V call is TRBV5-6, the J call TRBJ1-1; D gene uncertain. Germline loops: CDR1 SGHDT, CDR2 YYEEEE. Trimming took 0 bases from V and 1 from J, leaving 7 bases between them. The CDR3 spans 14 residues.

The chain recombines TRBV24-1 with TRBJ2-2; no reliable D call. V shed 8 bases and J shed 0 bases, with 9 bases lying between them. CDR3 length: 14 residues. Germline CDR1 and CDR2: KGHDR and SFDVKD. The CDR3 loop reads CATIGPANTGELFF. The CDR3 coding sequence is TGTGCCACCATTGGGCCAGCGAACACCGGGGAGCTGTTTTTT.

This chain links TRBV19 with TRBJ1-3; D is unclear. Per the germline V gene, CDR1 is LNHDA and CDR2 is SQIVND (reference sequence). Deletions cut 7 bases from V and 1 base from J, with 8 bases between. CDR3 size: 13 residues. DNA of the CDR3: TGTGCCAGTATGTTCAGATCTGGAAACACCATATATTTT. This codes for CASMFRSGNTIYF.

The chain uses TRBV19 and TRBJ1-4; 8 bases match TRBD1. This CDR3 spans 13 amino acids. Looked up from germline, CDR1 is LNHDA and CDR2 is SQIVND (reference sequence). Germline trimming cut 7 bases from V and 5 bases from J; bases unmatched to any gene: 3. The CDR3 sequence: CASTGQANEKLFF. The CDR3 region has the DNA TGTGCCAGTACGGGACAGGCCAATGAAAAACTGTTTTTT.

The rearrangement links TRBV27 to TRBJ2-1, with 10 bases identical to TRBD1. The germline V gene encodes CDR1 MNHEY and CDR2 SMNVEV (reference sequence). The CDR3 consists of 14 residues. V trimming: 6 bases; J trimming: 7 bases; junction bases outside the gene matches: 6. CDR3: CASRPDRGRNEQFF. Here the CDR3 DNA reads TGTGCCAGCAGGCCAGACAGGGGGCGGAATGAGCAGTTCTTC.

This chain joins TRBV18 and TRBJ2-1, with D perhaps being TRBD1 or TRBD2 (5 bases each). From germline, CDR1 is KGHSH and CDR2 LQKENI. Trimming left V 2 bases short and J 4 bases short, with 18 bases between. CDR3 length: 17 amino acids. CDR3 DNA sequence: TGTGCCAGCTCACCAATCGCAGGGAGTGAACCTTACAATGAGCAGTTCTTC. This gives the protein CASSPIAGSEPYNEQFF.

The chain is built from TRBV6-5 and TRBJ2-5, with 9 bases matching TRBD2. Germline CDR1 and CDR2: MNHEY and SVGAGI. The CDR3 is 14 amino acids. Trimming at V came to 7 bases and at J to 7 bases, leaving 10 bases not matched to a gene. CDR3 nucleotides: TGTGCCAGCACCCCCGGGACTAGCTCGGGGACCCAGTACTTC. It translates to CASTPGTSSGTQYF.

The rearrangement links TRBV27 to TRBJ1-6, with 9 nucleotides matching TRBD1. CDR1 and CDR2 (germline): MNHEY, SMNVEV (reference sequence). The CDR3 extends over 15 amino acids. J gave up 10 bases and V 3 bases, and 7 bases lay outside the gene matches. CDR3 nucleotide sequence: TGTGCCAGCAGTTTTCAGGGACAGGGAGGGTCACCCCTCCACTTT. This gives the protein CASSFQGQGGSPLHF.

V and J are TRBV5-4 and TRBJ1-5; maybe TRBD1 (5 bases). Trimming left V 4 bases short and J 0 bases short, with 8 bases between. Per the germline V gene, CDR1 is SGHNT and CDR2 is YYREEE (reference sequence). The CDR3 is 14 amino acids. As DNA, the CDR3 is TGTGCCAGCAGCGAGGGGATTAGCAATCAGCCCCAGCATTTT. It translates to CASSEGISNQPQHF.

Comment on this clone: Other DNA sequences in the same sample also yield this CDR3. The rearrangement uses TRBV18 and TRBJ1-5, with D possibly being TRBD1 (5 bases). Germline lookup yields CDR1 KGHSH and CDR2 LQKENI. Trimming stripped 3 bases from V and 6 bases from J, with 12 bases between. The CDR3 covers 14 residues. The CDR3 is CASSPGQGSQPQHF. For the CDR3, the DNA is TGTGCCAGCTCACCGGGGCAGGGAAGTCAGCCCCAGCATTTT. Full variable domain (remainder filled in from reference TRBV18 and TRBJ1-5): NAGVMQNPRHLVRRRGQEARLRCSPMKGHSHVYWYRQLPEEGLKFMVYLQKENIIDESGMPKERFSAEFPKEGPSILRIQQVVRGDSAAYFCASSPGQGSQPQHFGDGTRLSIL.